This TCR beta chain was captured in a study of CD8 T cells in Susac syndrome. A quantity of roughly 0.5 to 1 ug RNA underwent reverse transcription using random hexamers. Using its own MiXCR run on the immunoSEQ multiplex PCR reads, TCRdb lists one record per CDR3 protein. This sample yields some 26,000 distinct CDR3 sequences, of which 80% to 95% are seen a single time; roughly 0.59% belongs to the top ten. The CDR3 runs to 15 residues. Germline V CDR1 and CDR2: MRHNA, SNTAGT. J was trimmed by 10 bases and V by 0 bases; bases with no gene match: 5. Input material: CD8+ T cells from PBMCs. The sequence derives from a human donor with Susac syndrome. This chain joins TRBV6-4 and TRBJ1-6; 8 bases agree with TRBD1. The chain's CDR3 is CASSDSDRDRSPLHF. The CDR3, as DNA: TGTGCCAGCAGTGACTCGGACAGGGATCGGTCACCCCTCCACTTT.